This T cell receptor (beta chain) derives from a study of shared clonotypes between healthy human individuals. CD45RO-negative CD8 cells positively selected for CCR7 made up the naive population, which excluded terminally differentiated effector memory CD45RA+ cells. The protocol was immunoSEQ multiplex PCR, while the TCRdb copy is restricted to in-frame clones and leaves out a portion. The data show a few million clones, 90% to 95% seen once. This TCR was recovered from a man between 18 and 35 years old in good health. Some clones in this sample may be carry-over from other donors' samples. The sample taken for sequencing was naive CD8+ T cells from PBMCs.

The CDR3 sequence: CASSEAMTAHPYEQYF. The CDR3 coding sequence is TGTGCCAGCAGTGAAGCGATGACAGCCCACCCCTACGAGCAGTACTTC. The genes are TRBV2 and TRBJ2-7; weak D call: TRBD1 (5 bases). In germline, CDR1 is SNHLY, CDR2 FYNNEI. Trimming stripped 0 bases from V and 2 bases from J, with 14 bases between. The CDR3 is 16 residues long.